Presented here are 4 T cell receptor beta chains from one specimen sequenced in a study of Tregs in tolerant kidney transplant recipients. Libraries were prepared by immunoSEQ multiplex PCR; TCRdb keeps only in-frame clonotypes and omits some of them. The table includes 54,000 or so clones, around 90% detected once. Recipients received nonmyeloablative bone marrow transplants from related graft donors, with transient mixed chimerism. This specimen consisted of CD8+ T cells from blood (PBMCs), obtained 24 months after the transplant. The receptors shown here come from a human patient who received a combined kidney and bone marrow transplant. Some T cells may be transferred from the graft donor.

The chain has TRBV7-9 and TRBJ1-4; no firm D call. The CDR3 loop spans 16 amino acids. V was cut by 3 bases and J by 4 bases, with 15 bases left in between. From germline, CDR1 is SEHNR and CDR2 FQNEAQ (reference sequence). This CDR3 is CASSFEPPAFNEKLFF. The CDR3 coding sequence is TGTGCCAGCAGCTTCGAACCCCCCGCGTTTAATGAAAAACTGTTTTTT. Full variable domain (remainder filled in from reference TRBV7-9 and TRBJ1-4): DTGVSQNPRHKITKRGQNVTFRCDPISEHNRLYWYRQTLGQGPEFLTYFQNEAQLEKSRLLSDRFSAERPKGSFSTLEIQRTEQGDSAMYLCASSFEPPAFNEKLFFGSGTQLSVL.

This clone was counted once. This chain uses TRBV19 with TRBJ1-1, with D possibly being TRBD1 (6 bases). V lost 6 bases and J lost 0, with 17 bases in between. Germline V lookup: CDR1 LNHDA, CDR2 SQIVND (reference sequence). The CDR3 spans 16 residues. CDR3 sequence reads: CASSTGWGTMNTEAFF. The DNA for the CDR3 is TGTGCCAGTAGCACAGGGTGGGGAACTATGAACACTGAAGCTTTCTTT.

This sequence joins TRBV11-3 and TRBJ2-7; 9 bases agree with TRBD1. This CDR3 has 13 amino acids. Germline values: CDR1 SGHNT, CDR2 YENEEA. Trimming at V came to 9 bases and at J to 1 base, leaving 4 bases not matched to a gene. The CDR3 loop is CASGGTGSYEQYF. CDR3 in DNA: TGTGCCAGTGGAGGGACAGGGTCCTACGAGCAGTACTTC.

The V gene is TRBV5-1, the J gene TRBJ2-7, with no clear D. This CDR3 region has 12 residues. CDR1 is SGHRS, CDR2 YFSETQ, per germline. V was cut by 5 bases and J by 2 bases, with 8 bases left in between. The CDR3 DNA is TGCGCCAGCAGGCATGAGGCCTACGAGCAGTACTTC. Protein sequence: CASRHEAYEQYF.